This T cell receptor (beta chain) was retrieved from a study of T cell responses to AZD1222 COVID-19 vaccine. Study results and limitations: After two AZD1222 doses, spike-specific TCR breadth and depth rose versus day 0. Only after the peak T cell response were repertoires sampled. Possibly, clonal diversity was underestimated; donors were largely white British and included more females. With dominance at 160-218 and 743-854, vaccine-associated CD4 TCRs spanned spike.

As to this clone: The antigen remains undetermined.

Sequencing used immunoSEQ multiplex PCR; TCRdb keeps in-frame clones, though not all of them. The sample has some 140,000 clones, 90% seen once; the top ten hold 18%. V lost 4 bases and J lost 0; bases outside the gene matches: 4. Germline CDR1 reads SGHTS; CDR2 reads YDEGEE. This CDR3 is built from 16 residues. The rearrangement uses TRBV5-8 and TRBJ2-6, with 7 nucleotides matching TRBD1. The sequencing here drew on peripheral blood, taken on day 0 of AZD1222 vaccination. This clonotype originated in an adult in good health. The CDR3 reads CASSPAGGSGANVLTF. CDR3 bases: TGTGCCAGCAGCCCCGCAGGGGGCTCTGGGGCCAACGTCCTGACTTTC.